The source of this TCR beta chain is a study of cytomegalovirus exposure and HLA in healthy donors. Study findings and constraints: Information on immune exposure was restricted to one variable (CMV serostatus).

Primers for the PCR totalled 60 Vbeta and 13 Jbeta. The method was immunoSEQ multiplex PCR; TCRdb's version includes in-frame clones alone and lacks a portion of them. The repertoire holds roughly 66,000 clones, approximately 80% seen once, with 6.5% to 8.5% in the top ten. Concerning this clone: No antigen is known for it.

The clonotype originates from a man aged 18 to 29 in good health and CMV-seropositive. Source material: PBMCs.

This chain's CDR3 is CASSLIRELCTDTQYF. CDR3 coding DNA: TGTGCCAGCAGCTTAATCCGGGAGCTTTGCACAGATACGCAGTATTTT. The chain carries TRBV7-7 and TRBJ2-3, with D maybe TRBD2 (6 bases). The CDR3 covers 16 residues. The germline V gene has CDR1 SSHAT and CDR2 FNYEAQ (reference sequence). V was cut by 2 bases and J by 1 base, with 13 bases left in between.